Shown below are 28 T cell receptor beta chains from a single sample sequenced in a study of beta chain features in type 1 diabetes. The study's findings and limits: Within each of all four CD4+ subsets, Type 1 diabetes patients had TCRB CDR3s that were moderately but significantly shorter.

Isolated RNA was reverse transcribed in full, so expressed TCRB transcripts were sequenced. Clones were sequenced by immunoSEQ multiplex PCR, and TCRdb holds only the in-frame ones, with some missing. Of under 300,000 clones listed, about 23% are singletons. These TCRs' antigens remain unknown. The sequenced material came from naive CD4+ T cells from blood. The receptor set was obtained from a woman in her twenties or thirties with type 1 diabetes.

J is TRBJ2-5 and V is TRBV6-1; D remains ambiguous. Germline V gene data show CDR1 as MNHNS and CDR2 as SASEGT. Deletions cut 5 bases from V and 5 bases from J, with 9 bases between. The CDR3 sequence is 12 residues long. The DNA of the CDR3 is TGTGCCAGCAGTACTCCGTTGGAGACCCAGTACTTC. This codes for CASSTPLETQYF.

This clone was detected only a few times. The chain carries TRBV20-1 and TRBJ2-1, with D uncertain. There are 10 residues in the CDR3. Trimming removed 5 bases at V and 4 bases at J, with 3 bases between. Germline V CDR1 and CDR2: DFQATT, SNEGSKA (reference sequence). The CDR3 DNA follows: TGCAGTGCTGCGTACAATGAGCAGTTCTTC. As protein: CSAAYNEQFF.

This clone was seen a handful of times. V and J are TRBV11-1 and TRBJ2-1; TRBD2 matches 14 bases. The CDR3 runs 14 residues. Germline V lookup: CDR1 SGHAT, CDR2 FQDESV (reference sequence). V gave up 5 bases and J gave up 12 bases; unmatched junction bases: 6. For the CDR3, the DNA is TGTGCCAGCAGCCCGGGACTAGCGGGAGTAGGGCAGTTCTTC. Its translation: CASSPGLAGVGQFF.

This clone has more than one count but fewer than ten. The V call is TRBV6-6, the J call TRBJ2-3; perhaps TRBD2 as D (5 bases). Germline loops: CDR1 MNHNY, CDR2 SVGAGI (reference sequence). Between the trimmed V and J ends, which lost 7 bases and 6 bases, there was a span of 14 bases. The CDR3 covers 13 residues. Here the CDR3 reads CASTPGIYDTQYF. The CDR3 DNA follows: TGTGCCAGCACCCCGGGGATATATGATACGCAGTATTTT.

The chain is built from TRBV9 and TRBJ2-4; no clear D. CDR3 size: 17 residues. V lost 0 bases to trimming and J lost 1 base, with 14 bases between them. Germline V lookup: CDR1 SGDLS, CDR2 YYNGEE. The CDR3, as DNA: TGTGCCAGCAGCGTAGGACATTCCACGGCGGCCAAAAACATTCAGTACTTC. This sequence encodes CASSVGHSTAAKNIQYF.

The rearrangement links TRBV7-2 to TRBJ1-2; D not resolved. Germline assignment: CDR1 SGHTA and CDR2 FQGNSA. V lost 4 bases to trimming and J lost 1 base, with 13 bases between them. The CDR3 length is 15 residues. The CDR3 here is CASSSGSQFNYGYTF. In nucleotides, the CDR3 is TGTGCCAGCAGCTCAGGTTCCCAGTTTAACTATGGCTACACCTTC.

Only a few counts were recorded for this clone. The rearrangement uses TRBV28 and TRBJ2-1, with 10 bases matching TRBD2. The CDR3 covers 15 residues. Per germline, CDR1 MDHEN and CDR2 SYDVKM. The V and J ends lost 1 base and 5 bases, in that order; junction bases with no gene match: 2. The CDR3 coding sequence is TGTGCCAGCAGTTTATCCGGACTAGCGGACAATGAGCAGTTCTTC. It yields the protein CASSLSGLADNEQFF.

J is TRBJ1-2 and V is TRBV29-1; D is unresolved. Trimming left V 4 bases short and J 5 bases short, with 11 bases between. Germline CDR1 SQVTM, CDR2 ANQGSEA. The CDR3 spans 12 residues. CDR3 coding DNA: TGCAGCGTTGGCTCAGGAGGTTATGGCTACACCTTC. It translates to CSVGSGGYGYTF.

About this clone: Other nucleotide sequences in the sample specify the same CDR3. The rearrangement joins TRBV5-1 to TRBJ2-5; TRBD2 agrees at 8 bases. The CDR3 length is 13 residues. Germline V gene sequence: CDR1 SGHRS, CDR2 YFSETQ. Losses at the gene ends were 4 bases for V and 3 bases for J; bases not matched to a gene: 2. CDR3 bases: TGCGCCAGCAGCCCGGGACTAGAAGAGACCCAGTACTTC. Protein sequence: CASSPGLEETQYF.

This clone was seen more than once but under ten times. The chain carries TRBV28 and TRBJ2-5, with a tentative D call TRBD1 (6 bases). From germline, CDR1 is MDHEN and CDR2 SYDVKM. The V gene lost 4 bases and the J gene lost 11 bases, with 20 bases spanning the gap. The CDR3 totals 14 residues. The CDR3 region is CASSSPPDRTYQYF. CDR3 in DNA: TGTGCCAGCAGTTCCCCACCAGACAGGACCTATCAGTACTTC.

Turning to this clone: The sample holds other DNA sequences that translate to the same CDR3. The rearrangement uses TRBV7-9 and TRBJ2-1, with D maybe TRBD2 (6 bases). Germline CDR1 reads SEHNR; CDR2 reads FQNEAQ (reference sequence). The CDR3 length is 14 residues. The V end was cut by 4 bases, the J end by 4 bases, with 11 bases between. CDR3 residues: CASSSGTGYNEQFF. Here the CDR3 DNA reads TGTGCCAGCAGCTCCGGGACTGGGTACAATGAGCAGTTCTTC.

This clone was counted between two and nine times. The V and J genes are TRBV10-3 and TRBJ2-2; the match to TRBD1 covers 10 bases. Germline V gene sequence: CDR1 ENHRY, CDR2 SYGVKD. J was trimmed by 5 bases and V by 6 bases; bases with no gene match: 6. This CDR3 comprises 15 residues. CDR3 loop: CAISGGTGDTGELFF. For the CDR3, the DNA is TGTGCCATCAGCGGCGGGACAGGGGATACCGGGGAGCTGTTTTTT.

The chain couples TRBV2 to TRBJ1-1; no clear D. The CDR3 loop spans 13 amino acids. V lost 7 bases to trimming and J lost 3 bases, with 12 bases between them. Germline V CDR1 and CDR2: SNHLY, FYNNEI. The CDR3 is CASTLTPYTEAFF. In DNA, the CDR3 is TGTGCCAGCACCCTCACACCCTACACTGAAGCTTTCTTT.

This clone has more than one count but fewer than ten. The CDR3 spells CASSTDINTEAFF. CDR3 coding DNA: TGTGCCAGCAGCACGGACATTAACACTGAAGCTTTCTTT. V is TRBV9 and J is TRBJ1-1; D is perhaps TRBD1 (5 bases). The CDR3 is 13 amino acids. Germline V lookup: CDR1 SGDLS, CDR2 YYNGEE. Trimming left V 4 bases short and J 2 bases short, with 9 bases between. Full variable domain (missing parts from reference TRBV9 and TRBJ1-1): DSGVTQTPKHLITATGQRVTLRCSPRSGDLSVYWYQQSLDQGLQFLIQYYNGEERAKGNILERFSAQQFPDLHSELNLSSLELGDSALYFCASSTDINTEAFFGQGTRLTVV.

This clone appeared a few times. The chain combines TRBV30 with TRBJ1-4; 7 bases line up with TRBD1. V lost 6 bases to trimming and J lost 2 bases; unmatched junction nucleotides: 3. This CDR3 contains 13 residues. Germline values: CDR1 GTSNPN, CDR2 SVGIG (reference sequence). The CDR3: CACMDRTNEKLFF. CDR3 DNA sequence: TGTGCCTGCATGGACAGGACTAATGAAAAACTGTTTTTT. Full variable domain (outside the CDR3, taken from reference TRBV30 and TRBJ1-4): SQTIHQWPATLVQPVGSPLSLECTVEGTSNPNLYWYRQAAGRGLQLLFYSVGIGQISSEVPQNLSASRPQDRQFILSSKKLLLSDSGFYLCACMDRTNEKLFFGSGTQLSVL.

This clone was detected only a few times. At the DNA level, this CDR3 is encoded by other sequences in the same sample as well. V is TRBV29-1 and J is TRBJ1-5, with 8 positions matching TRBD1. CDR1 is SQVTM, CDR2 ANQGSEA, per germline. This CDR3 has 13 amino acids. Trimming took 6 bases from V and 1 from J; bases not matched to a gene: 2. The CDR3, as DNA: TGCAGCGTCCGGACAGGGAGCAATCAGCCCCAGCATTTT. It encodes CSVRTGSNQPQHF.

This clone appeared a single time. V is TRBV10-3 and J is TRBJ2-1; possibly TRBD1 for D (6 bases). This CDR3 is 14 amino acids long. Trimming stripped 3 bases from V and 5 bases from J, with 11 bases between. The germline V gene has CDR1 ENHRY and CDR2 SYGVKD. CDR3 in amino acids: CAISDPQGNNEQFF. CDR3 nucleotide sequence: TGTGCCATCAGTGATCCTCAGGGGAACAATGAGCAGTTCTTC.

This clone has a handful of counts. This chain uses TRBV7-9 with TRBJ2-7; 8 nucleotides match TRBD1. CDR3 length: 15 residues. Trimming cost V 4 bases and J 2 bases; bases outside gene matches: 7. Germline CDR1 is SEHNR and CDR2 is FQNEAQ (reference sequence). CDR3 loop: CASSSPRDRTYEQYF. The CDR3 DNA reads TGTGCCAGCAGCTCCCCCCGGGACAGGACCTACGAGCAGTACTTC. Supplemented by reference TRBV7-9 and TRBJ2-7, the full variable domain reads DTGVSQNPRHKITKRGQNVTFRCDPISEHNRLYWYRQTLGQGPEFLTYFQNEAQLEKSRLLSDRFSAERPKGSFSTLEIQRTEQGDSAMYLCASSSPRDRTYEQYFGPGTRLTVT.

This chain uses TRBV29-1 with TRBJ2-5; D is uncertain. CDR1 is SQVTM, CDR2 ANQGSEA, per germline. V was cut by 7 bases and J by 1 base, with 10 bases left in between. The CDR3 consists of 12 residues. The CDR3, as DNA: TGCAGCGGATCCGGGTCCCAAGAGACCCAGTACTTC. Residues: CSGSGSQETQYF.

In its sample, this clone was seen a few times. V is TRBV6-4 and J is TRBJ2-1; 7 positions agree with TRBD2. Germline loops: CDR1 MRHNA, CDR2 SNTAGT. Trimming at V came to 7 bases and at J to 6 bases, leaving 9 bases not matched to a gene. This CDR3 spans 14 amino acids. The CDR3 DNA sequence: TGTGCCAGCAAGCGGGACGTTGGATTCAATGAGCAGTTCTTC. Translating it yields CASKRDVGFNEQFF.

This clone came up a few times. The rearrangement links TRBV30 to TRBJ2-1; TRBD2 matches 13 bases. J lost 3 bases, V lost 4 bases, and 6 bases had no gene match. CDR3 length: 16 residues. Germline CDR1 reads GTSNPN; CDR2 reads SVGIG (reference sequence). CDR3 loop: CAWTSGTSGIYNEQFF. In nucleotides, the CDR3 is TGTGCCTGGACGTCCGGGACTAGCGGGATCTACAATGAGCAGTTCTTC.

This clone was detected a few times. Other nucleotide sequences from this sample produce the same CDR3. The chain links TRBV5-4 to TRBJ1-1; D not certain. The length of the CDR3 is 11 residues. From germline, CDR1 is SGHNT and CDR2 YYREEE (reference sequence). V gave up 3 bases and J gave up 4 bases, with 4 bases separating them. Written as DNA, the CDR3 is TGTGCCAGCAGCTCTCCCACTGAAGCTTTCTTT. Its translation: CASSSPTEAFF. Full variable domain (remainder filled in from reference TRBV5-4 and TRBJ1-1): ETGVTQSPTHLIKTRGQQVTLRCSSQSGHNTVSWYQQALGQGPQFIFQYYREEENGRGNFPPRFSGLQFPNYSSELNVNALELDDSALYLCASSSPTEAFFGQGTRLTVV.

The chain recombines TRBV7-2 with TRBJ2-7, with D unresolved. The V gene's germline CDR1 is SGHTA and CDR2 FQGNSA. Trimming took 2 bases from V and 0 from J, leaving 8 bases between them. This CDR3 is 14 amino acids long. The CDR3 here is CASSLIQHSYEQYF. In DNA form, the CDR3 reads TGTGCCAGCAGCTTAATCCAACACTCCTACGAGCAGTACTTC.

The gene calls are TRBV28 and TRBJ2-1; 9 bases align to TRBD2. There are 15 residues in the CDR3. Germline V gene lookup returns CDR1 MDHEN and CDR2 SYDVKM. Trimming at V came to 6 bases and at J to 4 bases, leaving 7 bases not matched to a gene. CDR3 sequence reads: CASSGAGLAYNEQFF. The DNA of the CDR3 is TGTGCCAGCAGCGGAGCGGGACTAGCTTACAATGAGCAGTTCTTC.

V is TRBV29-1 and J is TRBJ1-5; perhaps TRBD1 as D (5 bases). Germline V gives CDR1 SQVTM, CDR2 ANQGSEA. CDR3 size: 13 residues. V was shortened by 6 bases and J by 5 bases, with 14 bases between the two germline ends. The CDR3 DNA is TGCAGCGTCCGCCGGGGGATCGATCAGCCCCAGCATTTT. Its protein is CSVRRGIDQPQHF.

This clone has a handful of counts. V and J are TRBV5-6 and TRBJ1-2, with 7 nucleotides matching TRBD1. The CDR3 is 16 amino acids. Losses at the gene ends were 4 bases for V and 8 bases for J; bases not matched to a gene: 17. Germline CDR1 reads SGHDT; CDR2 reads YYEEEE. CDR3 DNA: TGTGCCAGCAGCCAGGGACAGACTACCCTTCCGTACGGCTACACCTTC. It specifies CASSQGQTTLPYGYTF.

V and J are TRBV9 and TRBJ2-5, with 9 bases lining up with TRBD2. The V gene end was trimmed by 0 bases and the J gene end by 5 bases; junction bases not matched to a gene: 14. The CDR3 spans 18 residues. Germline CDR1 is SGDLS and CDR2 is YYNGEE. In DNA form, the CDR3 reads TGTGCCAGCAGCGTAGGGGCTAGCGGGACGACTTTCCACGAGACCCAGTACTTC. As protein: CASSVGASGTTFHETQYF.

The chain joins TRBV14 to TRBJ2-5; tentatively, D is TRBD1 (7 bases). The CDR3 has 16 amino acids. Germline V gene sequence: CDR1 SGHDN, CDR2 FVKESK. V lost 0 bases to trimming and J lost 5 bases, with 16 bases between them. The CDR3 loop is CASSQEWQGGRETQYF. The CDR3 nucleotides read TGTGCCAGCAGCCAAGAGTGGCAGGGGGGCCGGGAGACCCAGTACTTC.